This T cell receptor beta chain emerged from a study of shared clonotypes between healthy human individuals. This CDR3 spans 13 amino acids. Germline assignment: CDR1 SGHDT and CDR2 YYEEEE. V shed 4 bases and J 11 bases; nucleotides not matched to a gene: 11. Assay runs were performed at deep level. Produced via immunoSEQ multiplex PCR; TCRdb's table is partial and in-frame only. The sample has approximately 180,000 clones; just under 95% are singletons. The material sequenced was naive CD4+ T cells sorted from blood. Described subset: CD45RA+ positively selected. The chain couples TRBV5-6 to TRBJ1-1, with 7 bases identical to TRBD1. This clonotype originated in a woman aged 25 to 39 in good health. CDR3 amino acids: CASSRLDRDGAFF. The CDR3 nucleotides are TGTGCCAGCAGCCGACTAGACAGGGATGGGGCTTTCTTT.